This TCR beta chain originates from a study of T cells in Graves' hyperthyroidism and ophthalmopathy. Amplification of TCR beta CDR3 regions used RNA as the template. The study used the HTBI primer set for a first-round RT-PCR of the TCR CDR3. MiXCR, run by TCRdb on the multiplex PCR reads, gives a single entry per CDR3 protein. The data show about 350,000 distinct CDR3 sequences, approximately 15% seen once. Findings and limits, study-wide: Before onset, by a median of approximately 6.2 months, the model predicted ophthalmopathy.

This clonotype has just a few counts. Its target is unknown. Patients were aged 18 to 65, had disease duration under 2 months, and had newly diagnosed hyperthyroidism. Uncontrolled infection, other autoimmune disease, pregnancy or lactation led to exclusion. Fresh peripheral blood, roughly 9.8 ml of it, supplied the PBMCs. The germline V gene encodes CDR1 MGHRA and CDR2 YSYEKL. This CDR3 region has 13 residues. V dropped 1 base and J dropped 4 bases, with 7 bases sitting between them. The chain recombines TRBV4-1 with TRBJ1-2, with D uncertain. Material: blood. This clonotype was obtained from a woman in her 30s with Graves' hyperthyroidism. The CDR3 DNA follows: TGCGCCAGCAGCCAAGTGGCTACCTATGGCTACACCTTC. It specifies CASSQVATYGYTF.